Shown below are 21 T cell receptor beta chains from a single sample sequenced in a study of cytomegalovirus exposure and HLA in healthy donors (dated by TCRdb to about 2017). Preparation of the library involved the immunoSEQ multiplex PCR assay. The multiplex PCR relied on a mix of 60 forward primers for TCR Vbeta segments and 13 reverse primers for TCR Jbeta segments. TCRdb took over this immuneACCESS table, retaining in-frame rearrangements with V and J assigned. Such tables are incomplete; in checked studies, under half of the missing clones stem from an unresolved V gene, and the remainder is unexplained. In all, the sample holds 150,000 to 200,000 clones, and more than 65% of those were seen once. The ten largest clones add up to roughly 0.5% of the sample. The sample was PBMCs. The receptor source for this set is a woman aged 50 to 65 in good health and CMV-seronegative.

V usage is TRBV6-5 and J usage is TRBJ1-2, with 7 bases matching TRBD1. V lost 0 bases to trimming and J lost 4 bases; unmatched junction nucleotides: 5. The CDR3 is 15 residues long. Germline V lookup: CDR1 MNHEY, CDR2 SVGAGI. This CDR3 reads CASSYSSGQSYGYTF. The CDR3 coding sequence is TGTGCCAGCAGTTACTCATCGGGACAGAGCTATGGCTACACCTTC.

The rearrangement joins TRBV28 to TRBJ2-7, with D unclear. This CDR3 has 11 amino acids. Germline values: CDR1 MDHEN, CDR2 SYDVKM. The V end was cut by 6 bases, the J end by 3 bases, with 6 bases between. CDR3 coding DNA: TGTGCCAGCAGGGCCCACTACGAGCAGTACTTC. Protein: CASRAHYEQYF.

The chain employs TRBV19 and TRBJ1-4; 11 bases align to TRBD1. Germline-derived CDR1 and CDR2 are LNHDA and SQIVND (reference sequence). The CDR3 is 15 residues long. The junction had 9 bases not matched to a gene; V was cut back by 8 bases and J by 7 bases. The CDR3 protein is CASATRTGGGEKLFF. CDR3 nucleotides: TGTGCCAGTGCCACCCGGACAGGGGGCGGTGAAAAACTGTTTTTT.

CDR3 coding DNA: TGCGCCAGCAGTGAGAGCGGGGGGGCCCAATTCGAGACCCAGTACTTC. As protein: CASSESGGAQFETQYF. This chain connects TRBV10-2 to TRBJ2-5; 10 bases fit TRBD2. V trimming: 2 bases; J trimming: 5 bases; junction bases outside the gene matches: 8. Germline loops: CDR1 WSHSY, CDR2 SAAADI. The CDR3 sequence is 16 residues long.

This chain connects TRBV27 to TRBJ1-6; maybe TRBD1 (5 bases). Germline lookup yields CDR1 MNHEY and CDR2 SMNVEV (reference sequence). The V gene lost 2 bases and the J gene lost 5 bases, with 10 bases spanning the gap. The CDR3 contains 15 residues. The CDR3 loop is CASSLRGRDNSPLHF. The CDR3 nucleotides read TGTGCCAGCAGTTTAAGGGGCAGGGATAATTCACCCCTCCACTTT.

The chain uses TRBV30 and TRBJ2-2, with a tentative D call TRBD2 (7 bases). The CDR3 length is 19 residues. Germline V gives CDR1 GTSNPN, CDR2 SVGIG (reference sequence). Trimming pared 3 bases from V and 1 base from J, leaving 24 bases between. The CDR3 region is CAWRKRVGGALRNTGELFF. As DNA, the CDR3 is TGTGCCTGGAGGAAAAGGGTTGGGGGGGCGCTGAGGAACACCGGGGAGCTGTTTTTT.

The CDR3 bases are TGCACCAGCAGCCAAGTCTGCGGGAGCAATGAGCAGTTCTTC. Encoded protein: CTSSQVCGSNEQFF. J is TRBJ2-1 and V is TRBV1; no DNA check was done on the table's D call, TRBD2. TRBV1 is designated a pseudogene. The CDR3 is 14 amino acids.

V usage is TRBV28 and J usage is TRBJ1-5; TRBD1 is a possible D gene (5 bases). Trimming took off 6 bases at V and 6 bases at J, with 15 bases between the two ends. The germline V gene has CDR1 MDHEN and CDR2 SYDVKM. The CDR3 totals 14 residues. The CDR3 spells CASSLQAARQPQHF. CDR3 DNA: TGTGCCAGCAGCCTACAGGCTGCTCGTCAGCCCCAGCATTTT. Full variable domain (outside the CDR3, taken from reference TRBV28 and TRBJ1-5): DVKVTQSSRYLVKRTGEKVFLECVQDMDHENMFWYRQDPGLGLRLIYFSYDVKMKEKGDIPEGYSVSREKKERFSLILESASTNQTSMYLCASSLQAARQPQHFGDGTRLSIL.

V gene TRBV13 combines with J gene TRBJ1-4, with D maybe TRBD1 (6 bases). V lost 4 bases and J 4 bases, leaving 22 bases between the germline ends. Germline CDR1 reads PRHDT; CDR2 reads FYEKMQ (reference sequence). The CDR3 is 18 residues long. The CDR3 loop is CASSCNTPSTGFNEKLFF. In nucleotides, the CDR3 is TGTGCCAGCAGCTGTAATACACCGTCGACAGGATTTAATGAAAAACTGTTTTTT.

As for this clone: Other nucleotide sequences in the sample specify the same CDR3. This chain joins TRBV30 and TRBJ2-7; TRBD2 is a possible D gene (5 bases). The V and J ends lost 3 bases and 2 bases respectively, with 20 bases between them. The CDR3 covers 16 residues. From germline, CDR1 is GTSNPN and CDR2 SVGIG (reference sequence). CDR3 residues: CAWRERSRGRPYEQYF. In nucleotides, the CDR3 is TGTGCCTGGAGGGAAAGATCCCGCGGGCGTCCCTACGAGCAGTACTTC.

The CDR3, as DNA: TGTGCCAGCCGTCCCCCCGGGACAGCTTATGGCTACACCTTC. Encoded protein: CASRPPGTAYGYTF. The chain employs TRBV27 and TRBJ1-2, with 7 bases lining up with TRBD1. V shed 8 bases, J shed 5 bases, and the junction held 11 bases outside the gene matches. This CDR3 contains 14 residues. CDR1 is MNHEY, CDR2 SMNVEV, per germline (reference sequence).

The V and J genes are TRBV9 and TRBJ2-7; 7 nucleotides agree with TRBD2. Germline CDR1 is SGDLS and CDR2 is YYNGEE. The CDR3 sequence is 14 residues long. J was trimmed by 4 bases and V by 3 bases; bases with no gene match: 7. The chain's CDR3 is CASSASGMEYEQYF. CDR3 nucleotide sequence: TGTGCCAGCAGCGCCAGCGGGATGGAGTACGAGCAGTACTTC. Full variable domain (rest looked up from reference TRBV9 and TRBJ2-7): DSGVTQTPKHLITATGQRVTLRCSPRSGDLSVYWYQQSLDQGLQFLIQYYNGEERAKGNILERFSAQQFPDLHSELNLSSLELGDSALYFCASSASGMEYEQYFGPGTRLTVT.

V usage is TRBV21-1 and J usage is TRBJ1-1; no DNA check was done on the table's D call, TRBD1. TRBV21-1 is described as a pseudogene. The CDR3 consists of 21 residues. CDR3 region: CASSNGRFGGYRTGGTTEAFF. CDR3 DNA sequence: TGTGCCAGCAGCAACGGGAGGTTTGGTGGTTACCGGACAGGGGGCACCACTGAAGCTTTCTTT.

The CDR3 protein is CASSSAPGNEQYF. CDR3 bases: TGTGCCAGCAGCTCAGCCCCAGGGAACGAGCAGTACTTC. The chain uses TRBV7-3 and TRBJ2-7, with D possibly being TRBD1 (5 bases). CDR1 is SGHTA and CDR2 is FQGTGA in the germline V gene. The CDR3 contains 13 residues. V was trimmed by 4 bases and J by 5 bases, leaving 12 bases between them.

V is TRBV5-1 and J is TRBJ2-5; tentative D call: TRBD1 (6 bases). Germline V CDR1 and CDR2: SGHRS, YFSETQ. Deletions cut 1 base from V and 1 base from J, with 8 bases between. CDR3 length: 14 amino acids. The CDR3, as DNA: TGCGCCAGCAGCTTGTCAGGGGCCCAAGAGACCCAGTACTTC. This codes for CASSLSGAQETQYF.

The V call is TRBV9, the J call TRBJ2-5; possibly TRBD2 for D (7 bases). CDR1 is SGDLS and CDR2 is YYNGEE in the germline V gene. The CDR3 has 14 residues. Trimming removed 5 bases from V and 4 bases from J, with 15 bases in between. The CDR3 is CASSLGGGGETQYF. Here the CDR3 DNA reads TGTGCCAGCAGTCTCGGAGGGGGGGGAGAGACCCAGTACTTC.

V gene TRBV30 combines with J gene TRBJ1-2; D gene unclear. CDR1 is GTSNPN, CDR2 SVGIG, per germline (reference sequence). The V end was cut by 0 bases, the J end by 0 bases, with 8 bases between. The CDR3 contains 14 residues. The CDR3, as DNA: TGTGCCTGGAGTGTACCCGGGGCTAACTATGGCTACACCTTC. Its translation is CAWSVPGANYGYTF.

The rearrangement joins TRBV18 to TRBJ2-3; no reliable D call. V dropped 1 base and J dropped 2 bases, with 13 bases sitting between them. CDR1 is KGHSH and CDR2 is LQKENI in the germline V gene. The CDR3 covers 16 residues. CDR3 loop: CASSPLGPNPTDTQYF. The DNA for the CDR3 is TGTGCCAGCTCACCACTGGGCCCAAACCCCACAGATACGCAGTATTTT.

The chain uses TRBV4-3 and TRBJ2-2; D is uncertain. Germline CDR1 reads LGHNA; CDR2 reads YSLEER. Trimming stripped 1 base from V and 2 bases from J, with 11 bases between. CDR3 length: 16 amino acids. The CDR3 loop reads CASSQGAEINTGELFF. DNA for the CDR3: TGCGCCAGCAGCCAAGGGGCAGAGATAAACACCGGGGAGCTGTTTTTT.

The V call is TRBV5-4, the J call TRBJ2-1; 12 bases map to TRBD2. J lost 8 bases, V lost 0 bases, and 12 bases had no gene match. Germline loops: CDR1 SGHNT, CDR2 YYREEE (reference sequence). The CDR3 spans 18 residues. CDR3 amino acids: CASSLGGARLAGEDEQFF. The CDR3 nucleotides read TGTGCCAGCAGCTTGGGCGGGGCCCGACTAGCGGGGGAGGATGAGCAGTTCTTC.

The CDR3 sequence is CATSTGQVGHHGYTF. The DNA of the CDR3 is TGTGCCACCAGCACCGGACAGGTTGGCCATCATGGCTACACCTTC. The chain employs TRBV15 and TRBJ1-2, with 7 bases aligning to TRBD1. Trimming took 4 bases from V and 6 from J; bases not matched to a gene: 11. The length of the CDR3 is 15 residues. Germline V gene lookup returns CDR1 LNHNV and CDR2 YYDKDF (reference sequence).